These 23 T cell receptor beta chains share one sample of origin, sequenced in a study of CD8 T cells in ankylosing spondylitis. TCRdb reprocessed the 5' RACE reads via MiXCR and lists one record per CDR3 protein. The profile shows about 340,000 distinct CDR3 sequences, about 15% of them singletons. The specimen sequenced was blood, either unsorted or a sorted T cell fraction (not recorded which). These receptors came from a male donor with ankylosing spondylitis or in good health (not recorded which).

This rearrangement joins TRBV5-1 to TRBJ2-5; the match to TRBD1 covers 9 bases. J gave up 1 base and V 0 bases, and 10 bases lay outside the gene matches. Germline V gives CDR1 SGHRS, CDR2 YFSETQ. The CDR3 runs 18 residues. The CDR3 coding sequence is TGCGCCAGCAGCTTGGCGGGACAGGGAGGGAGGTCCCAAGAGACCCAGTACTTC. Its translation: CASSLAGQGGRSQETQYF.

The sample holds many counts of this clonotype. The chain combines TRBV4-1 with TRBJ2-5, with D possibly being TRBD2 (6 bases). The CDR3 loop spans 14 amino acids. Per germline, CDR1 MGHRA and CDR2 YSYEKL. Trimming took 1 base from V and 0 from J, leaving 6 bases between them. CDR3 sequence (DNA): TGCGCCAGCAGCCAAGCGGGGGACCAAGAGACCCAGTACTTC. Encoded protein: CASSQAGDQETQYF.

This clonotype was recorded many times. The rearrangement joins TRBV12-3 or TRBV12-4 to TRBJ2-5; 7 bases fit TRBD1. The V segment lost 6 bases and the J segment 3 bases; nucleotides outside the gene matches: 13. CDR3 length equals 16 residues. In DNA form, the CDR3 reads TGTGCCAGCAGCCTGAGGGGGCGAAGTATCGAAGAGACCCAGTACTTC. Its translation is CASSLRGRSIEETQYF.

This clonotype was detected only a few times. The V call is TRBV10-3, the J call TRBJ1-1; D not certain. Trimming removed 2 bases from V and 3 bases from J, with 4 bases in between. Germline-derived CDR1 and CDR2 are ENHRY and SYGVKD. The CDR3 is 12 amino acids. The CDR3, as DNA: TGTGCCATCAGTGAGCGGGACACTGAAGCTTTCTTT. This gives the protein CAISERDTEAFF.

This clonotype was seen only a few times. The chain combines TRBV25-1 with TRBJ2-5; D unclear. The CDR3 contains 13 residues. Germline CDR1 and CDR2: MGHDK and SYGVNS. The V and J ends lost 6 bases and 4 bases respectively, with 12 bases between them. CDR3 sequence (DNA): TGTGCCAGCAGAGCCTTAGTTGCAGAGACCCAGTACTTC. It translates to CASRALVAETQYF.

The genes are TRBV3-1 and TRBJ2-1; D gene unclear. V dropped 7 bases and J dropped 6 bases, with 16 bases sitting between them. The CDR3 totals 14 residues. Germline lookup yields CDR1 LGHDT and CDR2 YNNKEL (reference sequence). The CDR3 DNA is TGTGCCAGCACCCCGGCTCTTCGGGCCAATGAGCAGTTCTTC. Translated: CASTPALRANEQFF.

There are a few counts of this clonotype. The chain is built from TRBV5-6 and TRBJ1-1; 8 bases are a match to TRBD1. Per the germline V gene, CDR1 is SGHDT and CDR2 is YYEEEE. The V segment lost 2 bases and the J segment 1 base; nucleotides outside the gene matches: 4. The CDR3 runs 15 residues. The CDR3 coding sequence is TGTGCCAGCAGCTTCCGGGACAGGACGAACACTGAAGCTTTCTTT. This gives the protein CASSFRDRTNTEAFF. The variable domain in full, completed from reference TRBV5-6 and TRBJ1-1, reads DAGVTQSPTHLIKTRGQQVTLRCSPKSGHDTVSWYQQALGQGPQFIFQYYEEEERQRGNFPDRFSGHQFPNYSSELNVNALLLGDSALYLCASSFRDRTNTEAFFGQGTRLTVV.

V and J are TRBV21-1 and TRBJ2-2. TRBV21-1 is noted as a pseudogene. The length of the CDR3 is 15 residues. DNA for the CDR3: TGTGCCAGCAGCAATCGGTCCAAAAAAACCGGGGAGCTGTTTTTT. This translates into CASSNRSKKTGELFF.

The chain is built from TRBV30 and TRBJ2-2; D is uncertain. The CDR3 loop spans 15 amino acids. Germline V gives CDR1 GTSNPN, CDR2 SVGIG (reference sequence). V was cut by 2 bases and J by 2 bases, with 12 bases left in between. This CDR3 reads CAWSQETHNTGELFF. DNA of the CDR3: TGTGCCTGGAGTCAGGAGACACATAACACCGGGGAGCTGTTTTTT.

This chain uses TRBV9 with TRBJ2-2; 8 nucleotides line up with TRBD1. The CDR3 has 15 amino acids. CDR1 and CDR2 (germline): SGDLS, YYNGEE. Losses at the gene ends were 5 bases for V and 0 bases for J; bases not matched to a gene: 3. The CDR3 region is CASSWGQANTGELFF. In DNA, the CDR3 is TGTGCCAGCAGTTGGGGACAGGCGAACACCGGGGAGCTGTTTTTT.

The chain recombines TRBV18 with TRBJ2-7, with TRBD1 as a possible D gene (5 bases). V lost 3 bases to trimming and J lost 3 bases, with 12 bases between them. Germline V CDR1 and CDR2: KGHSH, LQKENI. CDR3 length: 14 amino acids. CDR3 in amino acids: CASSPDLGVYEQYF. CDR3 in DNA: TGTGCCAGCTCACCCGATCTAGGGGTCTACGAGCAGTACTTC.

This clonotype was seen a few times. The chain employs TRBV7-2 and TRBJ2-5; 7 nucleotides align to TRBD2. J gave up 4 bases and V 6 bases, and 11 bases lay outside the gene matches. Per the germline V gene, CDR1 is SGHTA and CDR2 is FQGNSA. The CDR3 runs 15 residues. DNA of the CDR3: TGTGCCAGCAGGTTGGGGGGGACCTATATAGAGACCCAGTACTTC. This encodes CASRLGGTYIETQYF.

V gene TRBV5-6 combines with J gene TRBJ2-5; D not resolved. The CDR3 contains 14 residues. V dropped 3 bases and J dropped 4 bases, with 13 bases sitting between them. CDR1 is SGHDT, CDR2 YYEEEE, per germline. The CDR3 sequence is CASSWEDSRETQYF. Here the CDR3 DNA reads TGTGCCAGCAGCTGGGAAGACTCGAGAGAGACCCAGTACTTC.

In its sample, this clonotype was seen a few times. Written as DNA, the CDR3 is TGTGCCAGCACCCCTATCCGGGCGAACACCGGGGAGCTGTTTTTT. Amino acid sequence: CASTPIRANTGELFF. The chain carries TRBV28 and TRBJ2-2; D is undetermined. V dropped 7 bases and J dropped 0 bases, with 12 bases sitting between them. CDR1 MDHEN and CDR2 SYDVKM come from the germline V gene. The CDR3 runs 15 residues.

J is TRBJ1-2 and V is TRBV15; a weak D match, TRBD1 (5 bases). CDR3 length equals 16 residues. In germline, CDR1 is LNHNV, CDR2 YYDKDF (reference sequence). V was trimmed by 3 bases and J by 5 bases, leaving 19 bases between them. CDR3 protein: CATSRGRGPRDYGYTF. In DNA, the CDR3 is TGTGCCACCAGCAGGGGGCGGGGACCGCGAGATTATGGCTACACCTTC. Full variable domain (outside the CDR3, taken from reference TRBV15 and TRBJ1-2): DAMVIQNPRYQVTQFGKPVTLSCSQTLNHNVMYWYQQKSSQAPKLLFHYYDKDFNNEADTPDNFQSRRPNTSFCFLDIRSPGLGDTAMYLCATSRGRGPRDYGYTFGSGTRLTVV.

This clonotype was counted a few times. J is TRBJ2-7 and V is TRBV6-6; perhaps TRBD2 as D (5 bases). Germline values: CDR1 MNHNY, CDR2 SVGAGI (reference sequence). CDR3 length: 13 amino acids. V was shortened by 6 bases and J by 6 bases, with 15 bases between the two germline ends. In DNA form, the CDR3 reads TGTGCCAGCAGCCCTACGAGGGATTCCGAGCAGTACTTC. This sequence encodes CASSPTRDSEQYF.

This clonotype came up a few times. The rearrangement uses TRBV18 and TRBJ2-2; D unclear. Germline CDR1 KGHSH, CDR2 LQKENI. This CDR3 region has 13 residues. V gave up 3 bases and J gave up 5 bases, with 7 bases separating them. CDR3 loop: CASSPPSTGELFF. DNA for the CDR3: TGTGCCAGCTCACCCCCGAGTACCGGGGAGCTGTTTTTT.

The J gene is TRBJ2-3, the V gene TRBV12-5, with a tentative D call TRBD2 (6 bases). CDR1 is LGHNT, CDR2 FRNRAP, per germline. This CDR3 has 16 amino acids. The V end lost 1 base, the J end lost 2 bases, and 13 bases lay between the germline ends. CDR3 in amino acids: CASGLGAGLNTDTQYF. The CDR3 DNA reads TGTGCTAGTGGTTTGGGCGCGGGGCTCAACACAGATACGCAGTATTTT.

There are a few counts of this clonotype. V usage is TRBV5-1 and J usage is TRBJ2-1, with 11 bases lining up with TRBD2. This CDR3 region has 13 residues. The germline gives CDR1 SGHRS, CDR2 YFSETQ. After removal of 5 bases from V and 10 bases from J, the junction contained 5 bases not matched to a gene. CDR3 in amino acids: CASRPLAGEEQFF. CDR3 sequence (DNA): TGCGCCAGCAGGCCACTAGCGGGAGAGGAGCAGTTCTTC.

This clonotype was picked up a small number of times. The chain combines TRBV5-5 with TRBJ2-5; D call uncertain. This CDR3 spans 16 amino acids. Germline values: CDR1 SGHKS, CDR2 YYEKEE (reference sequence). Trimming pared 1 base from V and 2 bases from J, leaving 15 bases between. CDR3 coding DNA: TGTGCCAGCAGCTTGACACCCGGTACCTCACAAGAGACCCAGTACTTC. Protein: CASSLTPGTSQETQYF.

The chain links TRBV9 to TRBJ2-7; D unclear. There are 16 residues in the CDR3. V gave up 0 bases and J gave up 2 bases, with 15 bases separating them. The germline V gene has CDR1 SGDLS and CDR2 YYNGEE. The CDR3: CASSVEASRNTYEQYF. CDR3 nucleotide sequence: TGTGCCAGCAGCGTAGAGGCCAGCCGTAACACCTACGAGCAGTACTTC.

This clonotype appeared many times. The V and J genes are TRBV20-1 and TRBJ2-1; perhaps D is TRBD1 or TRBD2 (5 bases each). The germline V and J ends were trimmed by 5 bases and 9 bases, with 23 bases remaining between them. Per germline, CDR1 DFQATT and CDR2 SNEGSKA (reference sequence). CDR3 length: 15 residues. The CDR3, as DNA: TGCAGTGCTTTGTTACCGGGACCAAGGAACGGTGAGCAGTTCTTC. It yields the protein CSALLPGPRNGEQFF.

This chain joins TRBV7-2 and TRBJ2-1; no definite D call. CDR1 is SGHTA, CDR2 FQGNSA, per germline. CDR3 length equals 15 residues. V lost 5 bases and J 3 bases, leaving 14 bases between the germline ends. The CDR3 spells CASSPVSTLYNEQFF. Written as DNA, the CDR3 is TGTGCCAGCAGCCCCGTTAGTACCCTCTACAATGAGCAGTTCTTC.